Below, 16 T cell receptor beta chains from the same sample are listed, as sequenced in a study of T cell changes during pregnancy in multiple sclerosis. Clones were read by immunoSEQ multiplex PCR, and TCRdb kept only the in-frame ones, dropping some. The repertoire consists of nearly 20,000 clones, with approximately 90% occurring once and the leading ten covering 5.8%. The sequencing here drew on CD8+ T cells from peripheral blood mononuclear cells, taken in the third trimester of pregnancy. The receptors were sampled from a female donor in good health, enrolled as a control in a pregnancy study.

The gene calls are TRBV5-4 and TRBJ2-1, with 8 bases matching TRBD2. V lost 0 bases to trimming and J lost 2 bases; unmatched junction nucleotides: 4. This CDR3 spans 16 amino acids. Germline CDR1 SGHNT, CDR2 YYREEE (reference sequence). Written as DNA, the CDR3 is TGTGCCAGCAGCTTGGCCGACGGGGGGGCCTACAATGAGCAGTTCTTC. This codes for CASSLADGGAYNEQFF.

The gene calls are TRBV4-3 and TRBJ2-3; TRBD1 might be the D (7 bases). The CDR3 covers 15 residues. The ends were cut back, 0 bases at V and 6 bases at J, with 13 bases in the middle. Germline lookup yields CDR1 LGHNA and CDR2 YSLEER. Written as DNA, the CDR3 is TGCGCCAGCAGCCAAGATCCAGGGGGGCCGGATACGCAGTATTTT. Its translation: CASSQDPGGPDTQYF.

The genes are TRBV9 and TRBJ2-2; 12 bases agree with TRBD1. This CDR3 is 17 amino acids long. With 4 bases clipped from V and 1 base from J, the junction kept 5 bases outside the gene matches. CDR1 is SGDLS and CDR2 is YYNGEE in the germline V gene. The chain's CDR3 is CASSFRDRGLNTGELFF. The CDR3 DNA reads TGTGCCAGCAGCTTCAGGGACAGGGGGCTGAACACCGGGGAGCTGTTTTTT.

There are a few counts of this clone. V usage is TRBV4-3 and J usage is TRBJ2-5, with D perhaps matching TRBD2 (7 bases). Trimming took off 5 bases at V and 5 bases at J, with 18 bases between the two ends. Germline-derived CDR1 and CDR2 are LGHNA and YSLEER. The CDR3 totals 15 residues. The CDR3 coding sequence is TGCGCCAGCAGCGCCCGCGGGGGCTTACGTGAGACCCAGTACTTC. This encodes CASSARGGLRETQYF.

Here the CDR3 DNA reads TGTGCCAGCCTACAGGGGGCGGTATGGCTGAACACTGAAGCTTTCTTT. Translated, it gives CASLQGAVWLNTEAFF. The gene calls are TRBV28 and TRBJ1-1; TRBD1 matches at 9 bases. In germline, CDR1 is MDHEN, CDR2 SYDVKM. V dropped 8 bases and J dropped 0; count of bases not matched to a gene: 10. CDR3 size: 16 residues.

J is TRBJ1-1 and V is TRBV9, with D possibly being TRBD1 (5 bases). With 3 bases removed from V and 0 bases from J, the gap between germline ends came to 9 bases. The CDR3 loop spans 14 amino acids. Germline CDR1 is SGDLS and CDR2 is YYNGEE. Here the CDR3 reads CASSGRDLNTEAFF. CDR3 in DNA: TGTGCCAGCAGCGGACGGGACTTGAACACTGAAGCTTTCTTT.

The CDR3 spells CASSLEVGGPTDTQYF. CDR3 bases: TGTGCCAGCAGCTTAGAAGTCGGGGGGCCCACAGATACGCAGTATTTT. The rearrangement joins TRBV7-9 to TRBJ2-3; maybe TRBD2 (7 bases). The CDR3 runs to 16 residues. Trimming took off 1 base at V and 2 bases at J, with 13 bases between the two ends. Germline V gene sequence: CDR1 SEHNR, CDR2 FQNEAQ (reference sequence).

The rearrangement joins TRBV5-6 to TRBJ1-2, with no clear D. CDR3 length: 14 residues. The germline gives CDR1 SGHDT, CDR2 YYEEEE. V was pared by 5 bases and J by 2 bases, with 13 bases between. CDR3 sequence reads: CASSPGRSNYGYTF. The CDR3 DNA is TGTGCCAGCAGTCCTGGCCGCTCCAACTATGGCTACACCTTC.

The J gene is TRBJ2-7, the V gene TRBV7-9; possibly TRBD1 for D (6 bases). Germline V CDR1 and CDR2: SEHNR, FQNEAQ (reference sequence). Trimming removed 3 bases from V and 0 bases from J, with 12 bases in between. CDR3 length: 15 amino acids. The chain's CDR3 is CASSLGVGASYEQYF. The CDR3 bases are TGTGCCAGCAGCTTGGGGGTGGGGGCCTCCTACGAGCAGTACTTC.

This chain links TRBV12-5 with TRBJ1-1; perhaps TRBD1 as D (5 bases). The CDR3 covers 13 residues. Trimming shortened V by 2 bases and J by 8 bases, and 12 bases separated the two germline ends. Germline V gene sequence: CDR1 LGHNT, CDR2 FRNRAP. The CDR3 bases are TGTGCTAGTGGTTTGCTCCCAGGGCCCGAAGCTTTCTTT. Residues: CASGLLPGPEAFF.

This clone was seen more than once but under ten times. The rearrangement links TRBV4-1 to TRBJ1-2, with 10 bases matching TRBD1. The length of the CDR3 is 18 residues. Trimming cost V 4 bases and J 0 bases; bases outside gene matches: 11. Germline loops: CDR1 MGHRA, CDR2 YSYEKL. The CDR3 coding sequence is TGCGCCAGCAGCCCTCGGGACAGGGGAAAAGCCTCTAACTATGGCTACACCTTC. It specifies CASSPRDRGKASNYGYTF.

The chain recombines TRBV5-4 with TRBJ2-5; D possibly corresponds to TRBD1 (6 bases). The V gene lost 4 bases and the J gene lost 2 bases, with 12 bases spanning the gap. The CDR3 runs 14 residues. CDR1 SGHNT and CDR2 YYREEE come from the germline V gene (reference sequence). The CDR3 here is CASSPRGQQETQYF. In nucleotides, the CDR3 is TGTGCCAGCAGCCCCAGAGGACAGCAAGAGACCCAGTACTTC. The full variable domain, with the rest looked up from reference TRBV5-4 and TRBJ2-5, is ETGVTQSPTHLIKTRGQQVTLRCSSQSGHNTVSWYQQALGQGPQFIFQYYREEENGRGNFPPRFSGLQFPNYSSELNVNALELDDSALYLCASSPRGQQETQYFGPGTRLLVL.

V usage is TRBV9 and J usage is TRBJ2-2, with TRBD2 matching 12 bases. V shed 2 bases, J shed 4 bases, and the junction held 6 bases outside the gene matches. Germline CDR1 SGDLS, CDR2 YYNGEE. CDR3 size: 17 residues. The CDR3 bases are TGTGCCAGCAGCGTCCGACTAGCGGGGGTGTTCACCGGGGAGCTGTTTTTT. Residues: CASSVRLAGVFTGELFF.

The V and J genes are TRBV2 and TRBJ2-2; no reliable D call. Trimming shortened V by 4 bases and J by 7 bases, and 4 bases separated the two germline ends. CDR1 and CDR2 from the germline V gene are SNHLY and FYNNEI. This CDR3 spans 11 amino acids. CDR3 sequence: CASSANGELFF. CDR3 nucleotides: TGTGCCAGCAGTGCAAACGGGGAGCTGTTTTTT.

The chain combines TRBV14 with TRBJ1-3; weak D call: TRBD1 (6 bases). V was pared by 0 bases and J by 0 bases, with 12 bases between. CDR1 and CDR2 from the germline V gene are SGHDN and FVKESK. The CDR3 is made up of 17 amino acids. This CDR3 is CASSQDRGHDSGNTIYF. The CDR3 DNA is TGTGCCAGCAGCCAAGACAGGGGTCACGACTCTGGAAACACCATATATTTT.

The V and J genes are TRBV9 and TRBJ2-3; 10 bases match TRBD2. V lost 6 bases, J lost 8 bases, and 6 bases stayed unmatched. The CDR3 is made up of 13 amino acids. CDR1 is SGDLS and CDR2 is YYNGEE in the germline V gene. The CDR3 DNA follows: TGTGCCAGCACAGCCGGGACTAGCGTTACGCAGTATTTT. Translation gives CASTAGTSVTQYF.